One sample yielded the 5 T cell receptor beta chains listed below, sequenced in a study of shared clonotypes between healthy human individuals. Method: immunoSEQ multiplex PCR; TCRdb's copy keeps in-frame clones and lacks some. Among about a million clones, 60% to 85% were seen once, and the ten largest hold approximately 0.95%. Source material: memory CD4+ T cells from PBMCs. Subset specified: CD45RA-negative fraction. These receptors all come from a man aged 18-30 years in good health. Some clones in this sample may be carry-over from other donors' samples.

The chain employs TRBV7-2 and TRBJ2-2, with a tentative D call TRBD2 (7 bases). Germline CDR1 is SGHTA and CDR2 is FQGNSA. Trimming pared 11 bases from V and 3 bases from J, leaving 22 bases between. The CDR3 totals 16 residues. The CDR3 here is CAGGRKAGIDTGELFF. The CDR3 DNA follows: TGTGCCGGGGGCCGAAAAGCGGGAATCGACACCGGGGAGCTGTTTTTT.

This clone was recorded a few times. The rearrangement joins TRBV7-3 to TRBJ2-7; TRBD1 might be the D (6 bases). With 1 base removed from V and 2 bases from J, the gap between germline ends came to 12 bases. The germline CDR1 and CDR2 sequences are SGHTA and FQGTGA. CDR3 length: 15 residues. CDR3 DNA sequence: TGTGCCAGCAGCTTAAGCTCGGACAGCCCCTACGAGCAGTACTTC. Residues: CASSLSSDSPYEQYF.

The chain recombines TRBV11-2 with TRBJ2-5, with D possibly TRBD1 on 6 matching bases. Germline values: CDR1 SGHAT, CDR2 FQNNGV. CDR3 length equals 15 residues. Trimming removed 8 bases at V and 2 bases at J, with 18 bases between. For the CDR3, the DNA is TGTGCCAGCCACCACCCGTCAGGGGTACAAGAGACCCAGTACTTC. The encoded protein is CASHHPSGVQETQYF.

The chain uses TRBV29-1 and TRBJ2-5; D gene uncertain. The CDR3 has 14 amino acids. Per the germline V gene, CDR1 is SQVTM and CDR2 is ANQGSEA. V lost 1 base and J 1 base, leaving 10 bases between the germline ends. For the CDR3, the DNA is TGCAGCGTTGAAGGGACGGCCTCCCAAGAGACCCAGTACTTC. Translating it yields CSVEGTASQETQYF. Combining the CDR3 with reference TRBV29-1 and TRBJ2-5 gives the whole variable domain SAVISQKPSRDICQRGTSLTIQCQVDSQVTMMFWYRQQPGQSLTLIATANQGSEATYESGFVIDKFPISRPNLTFSTLTVSNMSPEDSSIYLCSVEGTASQETQYFGPGTRLLVL.

The chain has TRBV27 and TRBJ1-2; TRBD1 might be the D (5 bases). V dropped 2 bases and J dropped 2 bases, with 15 bases sitting between them. Germline assignment: CDR1 MNHEY and CDR2 SMNVEV (reference sequence). The CDR3 extends over 16 amino acids. The CDR3 is CASSLVQGSQNYGYTF. The CDR3 DNA reads as TGTGCCAGCAGTTTAGTCCAGGGATCTCAAAACTATGGCTACACCTTC.